The sequence of this T cell receptor (beta chain) was determined in a study of blood T cell repertoires in COVID-19. Whole-study context: Italy, Spain and the United States were the sources of the convalescent and acute COVID-19 samples. Sources were T cells, B-cell-depleted T cells, or PBMCs; the material itself was cDNA or gDNA.

V shed 5 bases and J 3 bases; nucleotides not matched to a gene: 4. Germline-derived CDR1 and CDR2 are KGHSH and LQKENI. The CDR3 is 15 residues long. The repertoire was sequenced with immunoSEQ multiplex PCR; TCRdb's copy has only in-frame clones and lacks some. This sample yields about 220,000 clones, of which less than 90% are seen a single time; approximately 0.7% belongs to the top ten. The sequence came from a man aged 35-49 years with acute or convalescent COVID-19. The chain is built from TRBV18 and TRBJ1-4, with TRBD1 matching 9 bases. Sequenced: peripheral blood. CDR3 residues: CASSARTGANEKLFF. The CDR3 nucleotides read TGTGCCAGCTCAGCAAGGACAGGGGCTAATGAAAAACTGTTTTTT.